The 16 T cell receptor beta chains reported below all come from one sample, sequenced in a study of cytomegalovirus exposure and HLA in healthy donors. PCR involved 60 Vbeta and 13 Jbeta primers. Sequenced by immunoSEQ multiplex PCR; TCRdb stores in-frame clones only, minus some. Here the sample spans 110,000 to 150,000 clones, around 9.6% being singletons. The sequencing sample was made of PBMCs. All receptors derive from a male donor in good health and CMV-seronegative.

This clone was detected a few times. The chain combines TRBV6-5 with TRBJ1-1; tentative D call: TRBD1 (5 bases). Germline V lookup: CDR1 MNHEY, CDR2 SVGAGI. The V gene lost 0 bases and the J gene lost 1 base, with 12 bases spanning the gap. The CDR3 spans 16 residues. CDR3 in amino acids: CASSYSRGLANTEAFF. The CDR3 bases are TGTGCCAGCAGTTACTCGCGGGGGTTGGCGAACACTGAAGCTTTCTTT.

This clone was observed a handful of times. The chain carries TRBV4-1 and TRBJ2-2, with TRBD2 matching over 11 bases. The ends lost 0 bases at V and 3 bases at J; junction bases unmatched: 6. The CDR3 covers 18 residues. CDR1 and CDR2 (germline): MGHRA, YSYEKL. The chain's CDR3 is CASSQDPLLAGDTGELFF. Written as DNA, the CDR3 is TGCGCCAGCAGCCAAGATCCCCTACTAGCGGGGGACACCGGGGAGCTGTTTTTT.

This clone was seen a handful of times. V is TRBV9 and J is TRBJ1-1; the D gene is possibly TRBD1 (6 bases). Looked up from germline, CDR1 is SGDLS and CDR2 is YYNGEE. V lost 0 bases and J lost 3, with 12 bases in between. The CDR3 covers 15 residues. The CDR3 is CASSVGDPGDTEAFF. The CDR3 coding sequence is TGTGCCAGCAGCGTAGGGGACCCAGGGGACACTGAAGCTTTCTTT.

This clone was seen a handful of times. The genes are TRBV28 and TRBJ2-7; D perhaps matches TRBD2 (6 bases). CDR1 and CDR2 from the germline V gene are MDHEN and SYDVKM. The V end lost 8 bases, the J end lost 6 bases, and 17 bases lay between the germline ends. The CDR3 length is 13 residues. In nucleotides, the CDR3 is TGTGCCAGCCGAGGGACGGGAGAAGGCGAGCAGTACTTC. Protein: CASRGTGEGEQYF.

This chain uses TRBV6-1 with TRBJ1-2; no firm D call. V shed 8 bases and J shed 8 bases, with 12 bases lying between them. Germline values: CDR1 MNHNS, CDR2 SASEGT. The CDR3 loop spans 11 amino acids. CDR3 protein: CASGQRRGYTF. The CDR3 coding sequence is TGTGCCAGCGGTCAGAGGCGGGGCTACACCTTC.

This clone occurred a few times. The gene calls are TRBV10-3 and TRBJ2-5, with 7 positions matching TRBD1. Germline V lookup: CDR1 ENHRY, CDR2 SYGVKD. J gave up 5 bases and V 6 bases, and 3 bases lay outside the gene matches. The CDR3 totals 12 residues. In DNA, the CDR3 is TGTGCCATCAGCGGACAGGATGAGACCCAGTACTTC. It specifies CAISGQDETQYF.

J is TRBJ2-5 and V is TRBV29-1; 10 bases match TRBD1. The end of the DNA is better explained by TRBJ2-7, so the J call may be wrong. This CDR3 contains 14 residues. Germline CDR1 reads SQVTM; CDR2 reads ANQGSEA. The CDR3 DNA sequence: TGCAGCGTTTTGGACAGGGGGACGACCTACGAGCAGTACTTC. Translation: CSVLDRGTTYEQYF.

This clone was recorded a few times. The rearrangement uses TRBV7-9 and TRBJ2-5; tentative D call: TRBD1 (6 bases). The CDR3 sequence is 15 residues long. Germline CDR1 SEHNR, CDR2 FQNEAQ (reference sequence). V was clipped by 1 base and J by 5 bases, with 14 bases between them. DNA of the CDR3: TGTGCCAGCAGCTTAGTGAGGGGGAAAGGGGAGACCCAGTACTTC. Protein: CASSLVRGKGETQYF.

V is TRBV6-5 and J is TRBJ2-7; D possibly corresponds to TRBD1 (5 bases). From germline, CDR1 is MNHEY and CDR2 SVGAGI. V was clipped by 4 bases and J by 2 bases, with 9 bases between them. This CDR3 is 13 amino acids long. The CDR3 region has the DNA TGTGCCAGCAGTTCCGACAGTCCCTACGAGCAGTACTTC. Amino acid sequence: CASSSDSPYEQYF.

This sequence joins TRBV7-9 and TRBJ1-4; 8 nucleotides match TRBD1. The CDR3 is 16 residues long. The trim removed 8 bases at V and 1 base at J, leaving 9 bases unmatched. Germline CDR1 SEHNR, CDR2 FQNEAQ (reference sequence). CDR3 nucleotide sequence: TGTGCCAGCGCCTCGGGACAGGCCGGAACTAATGAAAAACTGTTTTTT. Its translation is CASASGQAGTNEKLFF.

The chain carries TRBV2 and TRBJ2-3, with 9 bases identical to TRBD2. Germline lookup yields CDR1 SNHLY and CDR2 FYNNEI. CDR3 length: 15 amino acids. Trimming cost V 5 bases and J 4 bases; bases outside gene matches: 7. CDR3 protein: CASSNAGGPPDTQYF. The CDR3 region has the DNA TGTGCCAGCAGTAACGCGGGAGGGCCCCCAGATACGCAGTATTTT.

V is TRBV5-1 and J is TRBJ1-1; D might be TRBD1 (6 bases). This CDR3 has 14 amino acids. Trimming took off 9 bases at V and 1 base at J, with 16 bases between the two ends. From germline, CDR1 is SGHRS and CDR2 YFSETQ. Written as DNA, the CDR3 is TGCGCCACCTCATCGGACAGACCGAACACTGAAGCTTTCTTT. This translates into CATSSDRPNTEAFF.

This clone was counted between two and nine times. The V call is TRBV7-2, the J call TRBJ2-1; 7 bases match TRBD2. Germline V gives CDR1 SGHTA, CDR2 FQGNSA. V was clipped by 3 bases and J by 8 bases; unmatched bases: 4. The CDR3 has 13 residues. The CDR3 DNA follows: TGTGCCAGCAGCTTTTGGGGGGGTCATGAGCAGTTCTTC. This gives the protein CASSFWGGHEQFF.

The chain has TRBV4-2 and TRBJ1-2; tentative D call: TRBD1 (5 bases). This CDR3 comprises 15 residues. The germline CDR1 and CDR2 sequences are LGHNA and YNFKEQ. Trimming cost V 0 bases and J 4 bases, with 12 bases left between them. CDR3 sequence: CASSQEQNQGYGYTF. CDR3 nucleotide sequence: TGTGCCAGCAGCCAAGAACAAAATCAGGGCTATGGCTACACCTTC.

The table lists this clone with a few counts. The chain has TRBV9 and TRBJ2-7; TRBD1 agrees at 8 bases. The V gene end was trimmed by 2 bases and the J gene end by 1 base; junction bases not matched to a gene: 5. CDR1 is SGDLS and CDR2 is YYNGEE in the germline V gene. The CDR3 spans 15 residues. The CDR3 sequence: CASSVGQGASYEQYF. The CDR3 nucleotides read TGTGCCAGCAGCGTCGGACAGGGCGCTTCCTACGAGCAGTACTTC. The full variable domain, with the rest looked up from reference TRBV9 and TRBJ2-7, is DSGVTQTPKHLITATGQRVTLRCSPRSGDLSVYWYQQSLDQGLQFLIQYYNGEERAKGNILERFSAQQFPDLHSELNLSSLELGDSALYFCASSVGQGASYEQYFGPGTRLTVT.

The CDR3 coding sequence is TGTGCCAGCAGCAAAGGGGGCAGAGAGTTAATGAACACTGAAGCTTTCTTT. Encoded protein: CASSKGGRELMNTEAFF. This chain uses TRBV21-1 with TRBJ1-1; TRBD1, the table's D call, was not compared with the DNA. TRBV21-1 is a pseudogene locus. The CDR3 spans 17 residues.